This T cell receptor beta chain was captured in a study of cytomegalovirus exposure and HLA in healthy donors (dated by TCRdb to between 2016 and 2019). With respect to the entire study: An earlier analysis of 587 of the donors reported over 250 Gb of sequence data and 90 million to 120 million unique TCR beta sequences obtained from roughly 170 million T cells. An early release covering 550 to 700 HLA-typed donors comprised 300 to 350 gigabases of sequencing data and around 86 million unique TCR sequences. Of the 300 to 450 genotyped donors, 65% to 90% fell in the genetic ancestry cluster associated with self-reported Caucasian donors. The study was designed to test whether signatures of past pathogen exposure could be identified by cataloging public T cell receptors. Using immunosequencing, the study profiled T cell repertoires from roughly 650 subjects and related those repertoires to cytomegalovirus serostatus. Besides the first cohort of around 670 subjects, a separate validation cohort made up of around 120 different subjects was used. The study combined high-throughput TCR immunosequencing, statistical association of individual TCRs with disease status, and machine learning to predict cytomegalovirus infection status. A later analysis re-examined previously published TCR beta repertoires from around 670 donors and added high-resolution HLA genotyping to investigate patterns of TCR occurrence. Rather than drawing on any new phenotypic data, the later analysis identified candidate immune exposures from TCR beta sequences and the way those sequences occurred across donors. In an earlier analysis of a few hundred of the donors, high-throughput TCR beta sequencing was used to judge whether each TCR beta V gene segment behaved as functional or pseudogenic. Donor age, sex, ethnicity and CMV serostatus were compiled together with the repertoire data. A later genetic analysis used genome-wide SNP genotypes for about 55% of the 666 donors, treating that subset as a discovery cohort. Every repertoire in the discovery cohort had been generated on one and the same sequencing platform. Both class I and class II loci were covered by HLA typing, at four-digit resolution. Typing coverage differed by locus: A, B, C, DRB1 and DQB1 were typed in roughly 620-630 donors, DQA1 in roughly 500, DPA1 in approximately 600, and DPB1 in 472. A handful of DR-DQ haplotypes were handled as single units for association and clustering because linkage in the cohort was strong. Among 398 genotyped donors of the cohort, an average of around 240,000 unique TCR beta nucleotide sequences were sequenced per donor, roughly a sixth of them non-productive. What the research found in general, with its limitations: A later analysis reported that several top co-occurrence clusters appeared linked to parvovirus B19, influenza, CMV and Epstein-Barr virus. In a later analysis, the rate of TCR association differed among HLA loci, with DRB1 alleles having the most associated TCRs and HLA-C alleles having the fewest. Because HLA typing was missing for some donors at each locus, association tests included only the typed subset. For the cohort, immune exposure information was limited to CMV serostatus. According to a later genetic analysis, donors in an Asian-associated ancestry cluster had fewer N-insertions in productive TCRs than the approximately 700-donor mean. According to a later analysis, most CMV-associated TCR beta chains appeared to be HLA-restricted, and the HLA associations seemed to be driven largely by CMV exposure. About 15 rarely observed V segments, including chromosome 9 orphons, were excluded from the earlier analysis of about 500 of the donors because counts were too low. While some public TCRs were present in many individuals, most TCR sequences turned up only very rarely across donors. Because the 87-base-pair reads could not distinguish some IMGT-functional V segments, including TRBV6-2 and TRBV6-3, those segments were excluded. The authors suggested that the approach could potentially be extended to other disease states and immunological phenotypes. Compared with equally common non-associated chains, HLA-associated TCR beta chains in a later analysis were more clonally expanded and had lower generation probabilities. Strong co-occurrence of HLA alleles, especially DR and DQ, made assigning TCR associations to individual alleles difficult. At a false discovery rate of 0.05, a later analysis linked fewer than 20,000 TCR beta sequences to specific HLA alleles. Three of the identified cytomegalovirus-associated TCR beta chains were confirmed in vitro to be specific for cytomegalovirus antigens. In an earlier analysis of 587 of the donors, most TCR beta V segments appeared in productive rearrangements about 87% or about 30% of the time, broadly matching IMGT annotations. In the study, 150 to 200 TCR beta chains were listed as associated with cytomegalovirus. A further reported finding was that TCR beta sequences accurately predicted the HLA-A and HLA-B alleles for most subjects in the first cohort. In a later genetic analysis, a missense DCLRE1C variant was associated with V-gene and J-gene trimming of TCR beta chains, and the association was replicated in an independent cohort. Presence/absence analyses assumed roughly uniform sequencing depth across donors, an assumption that may not hold. A cluster of highly shared sequence variants was judged likely to be a technical artifact of the sequencing pipeline. Correlated functional status among segregating V segments might reflect linkage disequilibrium, but an unknown experimental factor could not be ruled out. Cytomegalovirus status was reported to be diagnosed by the classifier with high specificity and sensitivity in both the original and validation cohorts. In this cohort, only TCR beta chains were sequenced, and detectable features were limited by the absence of alpha or paired-chain data.

The germline V gene (reference sequence) supplies CDR1 MNHEY and CDR2 SMNVEV. The CDR3 has 13 amino acids, counting the end cysteine and phenylalanine. The sequence is cut down to CDR3 DNA, 39 bases in frame from base 1. The V end loses 6 bases and the J end loses 3 bases, and a stretch of 12 bases separates them. Library creation used the immunoSEQ multiplex PCR assay. For the multiplex PCR, a mixture combining 60 forward primers for TCR Vbeta segments and 13 reverse primers for TCR Jbeta segments was used. The CDR3 region of rearranged TCR beta genes was amplified from genomic DNA by a multiplex PCR assay. The Illumina HiSeq System was used to sequence the amplified TCR beta libraries as 87-base-pair reads. The authors processed their data as follows. In a later analysis, roughly 80 million unique TCR beta chains were counted across the 650 to 700 repertoires, and roughly 11 million of these chains were shared by at least two donors. A nearest-neighbor algorithm error-corrected the raw reads and collapsed the reads into unique sequences, merging closely related sequences to remove PCR and sequencing errors. V, D and J gene segments were assigned by aligning CDR3 sequences to IMGT reference sequences. Each retained sequence needed at least a six-nucleotide match to both a V gene segment and a J gene segment. A rearrangement counted as productive if the CDR3 had no stop codons and remained in frame with V and J, and every other rearrangement counted as non-productive. Following IMGT convention, CDR3 was defined as the stretch from the second conserved V-encoded cysteine up to the conserved J-encoded phenylalanine. In an earlier analysis of around 570 of the donors, sequences lacking an unambiguous match to a single V gene segment were excluded. In an earlier analysis of approximately 610 of the donors, V segments were called functional above 56.7% productive rearrangements and were called segregating when the between-donor standard deviation exceeded 5%. A statistical classification framework was built to diagnose cytomegalovirus status from the catalog of TCR beta chain sequences. In a later analysis, V and J genes were assigned by comparing TCR nucleotide sequences against IMGT/GENE-DB human TR gene sequences. In a later analysis, CDR3 sequences and most-parsimonious VDJ recombination scenarios were assigned using the TCRdist pipeline. In a later analysis, each TCR beta chain was defined by its CDR3 amino acid sequence together with its V-gene family, and reads lacking a unique V-gene family were excluded. To address suspected cross-contamination and a sequencing artifact, a later analysis removed roughly 640 highly shared, low-generation-probability nucleotide sequences. In a later analysis, a clonal expansion index was calculated for each public chain from normalized within-repertoire ranks of inferred template counts. A later analysis computed generation probabilities with a VDJ recombination model fitted to out-of-frame rearrangements, and checked the results against IGoR. A later analysis scored TCR-TCR, TCR-HLA and TCR-CMV co-occurrence with hypergeometric tests, applying a repertoire-size bias correction to TCR pairs. False discovery rates were estimated in a later analysis by permuting HLA or CMV assignments 20 times. In a later analysis, co-occurring TCRs were grouped using DBSCAN, with TCRdist sequence similarity added in when clustering inside HLA-allele-positive subsets. Repertoires with fewer than 30,000 or more than 120,000 public chains were left out of co-occurrence clustering, as were five repertoires with anomalous nucleotide sharing. TCRdb limited this immuneACCESS table to in-frame rearrangements with V and J called. A share of clones is missing; checked studies link under half to unresolved V genes, and the rest is unexplained. That table supplies the V and J calls and clone size; D and trimming were determined from the DNA. Counted in this sample were roughly 99,000 clones; approximately 80% of them appeared once. The ten largest clones add up to roughly 3.9% of the sample.

Comment on this clone: No antigen is known for it. Base qualities are missing; no much larger clone stands one base away.

The cohort comprised 710 or so healthy bone marrow donors. All cohort members were sampled while nominally healthy, although unrecorded immune exposures were likely present. The donor tested CMV seronegative and was one of the 352 seronegative cohort members. A peripheral blood sample was collected from each donor, and TCR beta sequencing was performed on peripheral blood mononuclear cells. The Qiagen DNeasy Blood Extraction Kit was used to extract genomic DNA from the blood cell samples. The sample taken for sequencing was PBMCs. The clonotype originates from a male donor in good health and CMV-seronegative. Recombination joined TRBV27 with TRBJ2-7; no D gene can be assigned with confidence. The nucleotide sequence is given as TGTGCCAGCAGCTCTCGTGGCGGCTACGAGCAGTACTTC. Its translation is CASSSRGGYEQYF.